The present T cell receptor (beta chain) was sequenced within a study of blood T cell repertoires in COVID-19. Germline values: CDR1 MDHEN, CDR2 SYDVKM. The V end lost 7 bases, the J end lost 3 bases, and 12 bases lay between the germline ends. The CDR3 is made up of 13 amino acids. Assay: immunoSEQ multiplex PCR; the TCRdb copy retains only in-frame clones and omits some. The table lists some 240,000 clones, 70% to 85% of them singletons, with around 9.5% in the top ten. The chain is built from TRBV28 and TRBJ1-1; D unclear. The origin of this receptor is a man over 45 with active or convalescent COVID-19. The material sequenced was peripheral blood. This chain's CDR3 is CASKVLGYTEAFF. CDR3 DNA sequence: TGTGCCAGCAAAGTGCTAGGATACACTGAAGCTTTCTTT. The complete variable domain, with remaining parts taken from reference TRBV28 and TRBJ1-1, reads DVKVTQSSRYLVKRTGEKVFLECVQDMDHENMFWYRQDPGLGLRLIYFSYDVKMKEKGDIPEGYSVSREKKERFSLILESASTNQTSMYLCASKVLGYTEAFFGQGTRLTVV.